The source of this T cell receptor (beta chain) is a study of Ad26.COV2.S vaccination and SARS-CoV-2 variants. Study details: The vaccine Ad26.COV2.S was put into the muscle once, or twice with 56 days between.

Findings of the study overall: The study found similar non-spike TCR breadth in vaccine and placebo recipients. Measurements of TCR breadth and depth may have given underestimates of the total T cell responses.

With 3 bases removed from V and 0 bases from J, the gap between germline ends came to 15 bases. The germline gives CDR1 SGDLS, CDR2 YYNGEE. CDR3 length: 16 amino acids. As for treatment: around 19 received Ad26.COV2.S at low or high dose, single or two shots; roughly 5 received placebo; per-sample allocation not given. It was on day 63 after the first vaccine or placebo injection that samples were taken. As concerns this clone: What it binds is unknown.

Assay used: immunoSEQ multiplex PCR; TCRdb lists only in-frame clones, some missing. Seen here are 350,000 to 600,000 clones, nearly 90% observed once, and the top ten hold around 1.6%. The genes are TRBV9 and TRBJ1-2; no clear D. The sample in question was peripheral blood, obtained in a trial of Ad26.COV2.S vaccine versus placebo. The receptor's source is a person aged 18 to 59 who received the Ad26.COV2.S COVID-19 vaccine or a placebo. CDR3 DNA sequence: TGTGCCAGCAGCGATCCACGGAGCGGAGCTAACTATGGCTACACCTTC. This codes for CASSDPRSGANYGYTF.